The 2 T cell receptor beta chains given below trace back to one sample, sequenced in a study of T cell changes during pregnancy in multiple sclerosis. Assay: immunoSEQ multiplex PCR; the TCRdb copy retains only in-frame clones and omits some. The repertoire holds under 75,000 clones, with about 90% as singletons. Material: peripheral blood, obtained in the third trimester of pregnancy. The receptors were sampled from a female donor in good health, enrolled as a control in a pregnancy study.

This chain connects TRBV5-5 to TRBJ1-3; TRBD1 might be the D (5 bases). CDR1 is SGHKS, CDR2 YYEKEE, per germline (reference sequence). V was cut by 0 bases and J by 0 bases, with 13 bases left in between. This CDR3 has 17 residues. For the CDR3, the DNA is TGTGCCAGCAGCTTGGACGGGGGGATAAGCTCTGGAAACACCATATATTTT. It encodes CASSLDGGISSGNTIYF.

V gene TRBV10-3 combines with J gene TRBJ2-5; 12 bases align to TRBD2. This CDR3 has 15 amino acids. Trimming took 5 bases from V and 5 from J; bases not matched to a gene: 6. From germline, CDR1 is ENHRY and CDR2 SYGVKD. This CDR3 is CAISLLAGGVETQYF. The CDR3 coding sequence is TGTGCCATCAGTTTACTAGCGGGGGGCGTTGAGACCCAGTACTTC.